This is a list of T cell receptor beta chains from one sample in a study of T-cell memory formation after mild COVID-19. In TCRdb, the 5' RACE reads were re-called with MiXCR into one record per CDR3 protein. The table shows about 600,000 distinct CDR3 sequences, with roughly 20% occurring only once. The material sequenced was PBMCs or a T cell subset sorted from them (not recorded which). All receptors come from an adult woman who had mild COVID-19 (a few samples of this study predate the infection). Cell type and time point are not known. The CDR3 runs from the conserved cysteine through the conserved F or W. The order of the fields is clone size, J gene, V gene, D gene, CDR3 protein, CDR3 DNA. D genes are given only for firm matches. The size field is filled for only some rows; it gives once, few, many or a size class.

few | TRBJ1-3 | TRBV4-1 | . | CASSQGPGQAGNTIYF | TGCGCCAGCAGCCAAGGTCCAGGGCAGGCTGGAAACACCATATATTTT
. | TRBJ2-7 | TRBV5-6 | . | CASSLSGNVYEQYF | TGTGCCAGCAGCTTGAGTGGTAACGTCTACGAGCAGTACTTC
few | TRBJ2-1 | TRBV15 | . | CATSRGPQDEQFF | TGTGCCACCAGCAGAGGACCTCAGGATGAGCAGTTCTTC
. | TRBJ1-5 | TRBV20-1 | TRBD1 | CSARDRGQAGNQPQHF | TGCAGTGCTAGAGACAGGGGGCAGGCGGGAAATCAGCCCCAGCATTTT
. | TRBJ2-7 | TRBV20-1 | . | CSAPLHDEQYF | TGCAGTGCCCCCCTACATGACGAGCAGTACTTC
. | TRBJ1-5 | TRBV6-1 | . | CASMEFEGVTGWPQHF | TGTGCCAGCATGGAATTCGAGGGGGTGACGGGTTGGCCCCAGCATTTT
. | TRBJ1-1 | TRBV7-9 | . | CASSLERGAQTEAFF | TGTGCCAGCAGCTTAGAACGGGGGGCGCAGACTGAAGCTTTCTTT
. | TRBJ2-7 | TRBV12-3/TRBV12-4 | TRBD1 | CASSLRDRYEQYF | TGTGCCAGCAGTCTCCGGGACAGATACGAGCAGTACTTC
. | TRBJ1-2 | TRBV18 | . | CASSRTGTESNYGYTF | TGTGCCAGCTCACGGACCGGGACGGAGTCTAACTATGGCTACACCTTC
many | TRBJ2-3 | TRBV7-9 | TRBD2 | CASSLTPREADTQYF | TGTGCCAGCAGCCTCACGCCCCGGGAGGCAGATACGCAGTATTTT
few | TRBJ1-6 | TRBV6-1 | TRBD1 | CASSDLRQGGSPLHF | TGTGCCAGCAGTGACCTACGACAGGGGGGCTCACCCCTCCACTTT